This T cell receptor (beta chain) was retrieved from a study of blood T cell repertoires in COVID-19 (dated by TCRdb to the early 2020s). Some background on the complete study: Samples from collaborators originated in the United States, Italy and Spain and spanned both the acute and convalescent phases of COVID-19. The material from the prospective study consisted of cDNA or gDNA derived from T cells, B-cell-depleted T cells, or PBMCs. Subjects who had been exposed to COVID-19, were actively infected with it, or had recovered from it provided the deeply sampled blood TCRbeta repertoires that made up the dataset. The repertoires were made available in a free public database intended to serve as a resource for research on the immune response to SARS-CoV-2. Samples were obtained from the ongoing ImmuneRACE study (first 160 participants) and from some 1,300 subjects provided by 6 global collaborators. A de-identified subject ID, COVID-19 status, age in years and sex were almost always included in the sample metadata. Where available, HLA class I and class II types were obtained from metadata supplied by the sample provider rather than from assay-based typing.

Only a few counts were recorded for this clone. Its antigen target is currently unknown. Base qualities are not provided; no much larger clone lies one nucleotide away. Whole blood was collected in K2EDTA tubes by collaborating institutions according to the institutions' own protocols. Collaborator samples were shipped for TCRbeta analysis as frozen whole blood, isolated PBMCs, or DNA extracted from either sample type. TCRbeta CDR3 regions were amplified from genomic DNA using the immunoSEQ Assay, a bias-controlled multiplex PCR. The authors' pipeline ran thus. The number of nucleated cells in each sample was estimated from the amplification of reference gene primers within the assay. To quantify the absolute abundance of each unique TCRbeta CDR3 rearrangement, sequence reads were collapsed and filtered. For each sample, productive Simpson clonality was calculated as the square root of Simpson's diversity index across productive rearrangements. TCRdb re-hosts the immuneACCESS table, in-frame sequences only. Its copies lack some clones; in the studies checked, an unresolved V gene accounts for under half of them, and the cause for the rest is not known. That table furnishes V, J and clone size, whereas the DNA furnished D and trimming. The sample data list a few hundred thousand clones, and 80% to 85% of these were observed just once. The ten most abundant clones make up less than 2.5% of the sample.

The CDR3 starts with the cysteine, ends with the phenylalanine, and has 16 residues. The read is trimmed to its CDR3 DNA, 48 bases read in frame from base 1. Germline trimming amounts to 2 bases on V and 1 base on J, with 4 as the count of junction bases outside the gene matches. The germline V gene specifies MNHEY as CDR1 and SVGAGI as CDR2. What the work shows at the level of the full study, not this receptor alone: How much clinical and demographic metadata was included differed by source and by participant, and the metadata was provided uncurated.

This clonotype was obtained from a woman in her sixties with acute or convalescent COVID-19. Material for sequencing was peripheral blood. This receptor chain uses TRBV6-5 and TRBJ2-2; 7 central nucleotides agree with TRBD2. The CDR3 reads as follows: CASSYGLAVNTGELFF. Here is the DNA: TGTGCCAGCAGTTACGGCCTAGCGGTGAACACCGGGGAGCTGTTTTTT.